The entry that follows covers one T cell receptor beta chain sequence. The antigen remains undetermined. Germline assignment: CDR1 SGHKS and CDR2 YYEKEE (reference sequence). The length of the CDR3 is 15 residues. V lost 1 base and J lost 1, with 12 bases in between. These data are taken from a study of CD8 T cells in ankylosing spondylitis. For TCR beta, libraries came from quantitative 5'-RACE with molecular barcodes. In TCRdb, the 5' RACE reads were re-called with MiXCR into one record per CDR3 protein. Here the sample spans around 340,000 distinct CDR3 sequences, 20% to 25% being singletons. Whole-study findings and limits: A TCR beta motif of 8 or 9 highly homologous variants appeared characteristic of ankylosing spondylitis blood. Before this, some motif variants had been reported in reactive arthritis synovial fluid and blood. There was reportedly significant enrichment of clones that were disease-linked in matched ankylosing spondylitis synovial fluid.

This clonotype originated in a male donor with ankylosing spondylitis or in good health (not recorded which). This chain joins TRBV5-5 and TRBJ2-7, with D perhaps TRBD2 (5 bases). Sequenced: blood, either unsorted or a sorted T cell fraction (not recorded which). Written as DNA, the CDR3 is TGTGCCAGCAGCTTGATAGGGAGCATTTCCTACGAGCAGTACTTC. Its translation is CASSLIGSISYEQYF.